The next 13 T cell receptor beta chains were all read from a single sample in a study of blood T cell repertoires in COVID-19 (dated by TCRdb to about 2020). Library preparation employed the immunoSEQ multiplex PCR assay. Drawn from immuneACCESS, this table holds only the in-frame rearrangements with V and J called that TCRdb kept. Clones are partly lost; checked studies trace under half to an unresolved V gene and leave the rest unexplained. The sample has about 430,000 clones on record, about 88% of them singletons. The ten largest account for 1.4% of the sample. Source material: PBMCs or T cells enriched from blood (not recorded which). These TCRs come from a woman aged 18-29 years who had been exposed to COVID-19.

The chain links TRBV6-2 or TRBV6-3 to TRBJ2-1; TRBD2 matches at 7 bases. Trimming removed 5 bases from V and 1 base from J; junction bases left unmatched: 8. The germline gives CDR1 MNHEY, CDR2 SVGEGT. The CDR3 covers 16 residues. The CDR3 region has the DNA TGTGCCAGCAGTACGGAGCGGGGTCTTTCCTACAATGAGCAGTTCTTC. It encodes CASSTERGLSYNEQFF.

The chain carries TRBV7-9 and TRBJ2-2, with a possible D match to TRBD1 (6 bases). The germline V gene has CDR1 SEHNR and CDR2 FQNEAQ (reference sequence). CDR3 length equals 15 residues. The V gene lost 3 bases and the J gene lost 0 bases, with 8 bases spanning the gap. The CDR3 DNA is TGTGCCAGCAGCTTTTGGACAGCGAACACCGGGGAGCTGTTTTTT. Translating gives CASSFWTANTGELFF.

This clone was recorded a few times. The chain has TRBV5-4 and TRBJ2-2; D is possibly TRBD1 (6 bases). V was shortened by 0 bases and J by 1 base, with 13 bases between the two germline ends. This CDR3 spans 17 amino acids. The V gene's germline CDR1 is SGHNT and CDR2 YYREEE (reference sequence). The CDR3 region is CASSLALWTENTGELFF. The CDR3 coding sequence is TGTGCCAGCAGCTTGGCCCTATGGACAGAGAACACCGGGGAGCTGTTTTTT.

For the CDR3, the DNA is TGTGCCGGGGTGCTCATTAGGGGGTTCTCTGGAAACACCATATATTTT. Amino acids: CAGVLIRGFSGNTIYF. The V and J genes are TRBV30 and TRBJ1-3; tentative D call: TRBD1 (6 bases). The V and J ends lost 8 bases and 0 bases respectively, with 20 bases between them. CDR3 length: 16 amino acids. From germline, CDR1 is GTSNPN and CDR2 SVGIG (reference sequence).

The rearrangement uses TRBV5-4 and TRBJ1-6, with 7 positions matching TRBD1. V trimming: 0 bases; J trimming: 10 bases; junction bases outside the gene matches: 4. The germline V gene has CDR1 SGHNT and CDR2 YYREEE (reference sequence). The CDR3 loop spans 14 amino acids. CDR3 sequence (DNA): TGTGCCAGCAGCTTGGACAGGGGACAATCACCCCTCCACTTT. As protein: CASSLDRGQSPLHF.

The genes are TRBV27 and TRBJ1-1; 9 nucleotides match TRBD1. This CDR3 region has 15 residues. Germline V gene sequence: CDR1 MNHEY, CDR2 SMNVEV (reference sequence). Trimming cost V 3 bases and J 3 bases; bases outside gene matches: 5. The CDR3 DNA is TGTGCCAGCAGTTTGGACAGGGGTGGATACACTGAAGCTTTCTTT. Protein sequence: CASSLDRGGYTEAFF.

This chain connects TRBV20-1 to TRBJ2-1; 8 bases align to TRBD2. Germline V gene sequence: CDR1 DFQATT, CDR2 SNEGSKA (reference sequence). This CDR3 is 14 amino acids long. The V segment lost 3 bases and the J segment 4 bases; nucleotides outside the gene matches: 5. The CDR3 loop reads CSASFSGDYNEQFF. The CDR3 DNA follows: TGCAGTGCTAGTTTTAGCGGGGATTACAATGAGCAGTTCTTC.

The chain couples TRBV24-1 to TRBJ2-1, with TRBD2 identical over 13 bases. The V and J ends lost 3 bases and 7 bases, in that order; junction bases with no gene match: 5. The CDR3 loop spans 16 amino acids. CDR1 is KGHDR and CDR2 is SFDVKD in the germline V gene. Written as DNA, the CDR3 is TGTGCCACCAGTGATGAGACTAGCGGGAGGAGGAATGAGCAGTTCTTC. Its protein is CATSDETSGRRNEQFF.

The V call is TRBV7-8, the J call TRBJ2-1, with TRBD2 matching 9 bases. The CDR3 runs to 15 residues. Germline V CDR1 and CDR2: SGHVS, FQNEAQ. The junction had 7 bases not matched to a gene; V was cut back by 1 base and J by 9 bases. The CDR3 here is CASSLGLAEGGEQFF. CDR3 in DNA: TGTGCCAGCAGCTTAGGACTAGCGGAGGGTGGTGAGCAGTTCTTC. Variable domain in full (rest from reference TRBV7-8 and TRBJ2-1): GAGVSQSPRYKVAKRGQDVALRCDPISGHVSLFWYQQALGQGPEFLTYFQNEAQLDKSGLPSDRFFAERPEGSVSTLKIQRTQQEDSAVYLCASSLGLAEGGEQFFGPGTRLTVL.

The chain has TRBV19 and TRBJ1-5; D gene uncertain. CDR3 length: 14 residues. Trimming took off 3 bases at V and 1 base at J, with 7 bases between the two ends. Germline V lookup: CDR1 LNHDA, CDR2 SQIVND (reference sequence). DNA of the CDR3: TGTGCCAGTAGTATTTCGAGGAGCAATCAGCCCCAGCATTTT. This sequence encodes CASSISRSNQPQHF.

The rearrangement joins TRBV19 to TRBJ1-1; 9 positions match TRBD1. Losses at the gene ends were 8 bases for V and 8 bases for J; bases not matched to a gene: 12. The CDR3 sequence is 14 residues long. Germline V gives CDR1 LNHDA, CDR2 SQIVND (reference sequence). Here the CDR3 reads CASSYLGQGREAFF. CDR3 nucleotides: TGTGCCAGTTCCTACCTCGGACAGGGGAGAGAAGCTTTCTTT.

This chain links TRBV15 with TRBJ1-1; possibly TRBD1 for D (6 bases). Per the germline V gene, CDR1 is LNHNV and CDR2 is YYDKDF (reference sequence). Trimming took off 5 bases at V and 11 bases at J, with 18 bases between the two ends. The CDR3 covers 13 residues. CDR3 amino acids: CATSGPIYREAFF. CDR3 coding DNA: TGTGCCACCAGCGGCCCAATCTACAGGGAGGCTTTCTTT.

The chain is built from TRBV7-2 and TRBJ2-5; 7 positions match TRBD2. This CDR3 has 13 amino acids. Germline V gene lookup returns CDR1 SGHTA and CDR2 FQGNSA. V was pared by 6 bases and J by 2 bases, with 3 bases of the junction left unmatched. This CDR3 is CASRRGTQETQYF. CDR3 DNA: TGTGCCAGCAGGCGGGGGACGCAAGAGACCCAGTACTTC. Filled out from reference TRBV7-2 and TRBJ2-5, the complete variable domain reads GAGVSQSPSNKVTEKGKDVELRCDPISGHTALYWYRQSLGQGLEFLIYFQGNSAPDKSGLPSDRFSAERTGGSVSTLTIQRTQQEDSAVYLCASRRGTQETQYFGPGTRLLVL.